Listed below are T cell receptor beta chains from one sample, sequenced in a study of memory CD8 T cells in hepatitis C reinfection. The method was immunoSEQ multiplex PCR; TCRdb's version includes in-frame clones alone and lacks a portion of them. The sample has some 50,000 clones, about 88% seen once. The sample taken for sequencing was naive CD8+ T cells sorted from blood. These receptors originate from a man between 18 and 35 years old with hepatitis C virus infection. CDR3s include the opening cysteine and the closing phenylalanine or tryptophan. The D gene is left open where the match is weak. Size values are once, few and many counts, or a class for expanded clones, and some rows have none.

J gene | CDR3 length | D gene | clone size | V gene | CDR3 DNA | CDR3 protein
TRBJ1-1 | 13 | . | . | TRBV7-8 | TGTGCCAGCAGGGGAGGGGACCACCCTGAAGCTTTCTTT | CASRGGDHPEAFF
TRBJ2-1 | 15 | TRBD2 | . | TRBV5-5 | TGTGCCAGCAGCTGGGGGGGGAGCACTTACAATGAGCAGTTCTTC | CASSWGGSTYNEQFF
TRBJ2-5 | 17 | TRBD2 | once | TRBV4-1 | TGCGCCAGCAGCCAAGACCCAGCGGGGGACGGGCGGGAGACCCAGTACTTC | CASSQDPAGDGRETQYF
TRBJ2-1 | 18 | . | . | TRBV6-1 | TGTGCCAGCAGTGAAGAAAGACTGGGTCAGGGCTCCTACAATGAGCAGTTCTTC | CASSEERLGQGSYNEQFF
TRBJ1-1 | 14 | TRBD1 | few | TRBV5-6 | TGTGCCAGCAGCTTTGTCAACAGGGGCTCTGAAGCTTTCTTT | CASSFVNRGSEAFF
TRBJ2-3 | 13 | . | . | TRBV5-4 | TGTGCCAGCGGGGAGGACGGAGCAGATACGCAGTATTTT | CASGEDGADTQYF
TRBJ2-7 | 12 | TRBD2 | . | TRBV29-1 | TGCAGCGTTGTACTAGCGGGAGTAGAGCAGTACTTC | CSVVLAGVEQYF
TRBJ2-2 | 14 | TRBD2 | . | TRBV2 | TGTGCCAGCAGTGACACTAGCGGGGTCGGGGAGCTGTTTTTT | CASSDTSGVGELFF
TRBJ1-2 | 14 | . | . | TRBV19 | TGTGCCAGTAGTATAAGCGGCGGGGACTATGGCTACACCTTC | CASSISGGDYGYTF
TRBJ2-2 | 17 | TRBD2 | . | TRBV2 | TGTGCCAGCAGTGAGGAGTTAGCGGGAGGGCCCATCGGGGAGCTGTTTTTT | CASSEELAGGPIGELFF
TRBJ2-7 | 15 | TRBD1 | . | TRBV5-1 | TGCGCCAGCAGCTTGGCACAGGGGGCAATGAACGAGCAGTACTTC | CASSLAQGAMNEQYF
TRBJ2-1 | 17 | . | . | TRBV4-3 | TGCGCCAGCAGCCAGGATAGAAGCAGGGTAAGAATTGATGAGCAGTTCTTC | CASSQDRSRVRIDEQFF
TRBJ2-2 | 14 | . | . | TRBV27 | TGTGCCAGCAGTTTAGATGCCAGCACCGGGGAGCTGTTTTTT | CASSLDASTGELFF
TRBJ2-1 | 12 | . | . | TRBV2 | TGTGCCAGCAGTGACGGCAGGAATGAGCAGTTCTTC | CASSDGRNEQFF
TRBJ2-3 | 16 | TRBD2 | once | TRBV7-8 | TGTGCCAGCAGCAAACCGGGACTAGCGGGGTCAGATACGCAGTATTTT | CASSKPGLAGSDTQYF
TRBJ2-7 | 12 | . | . | TRBV5-5 | TGTGCCAGCAGCTGGGGACTCTACGAGCAGTACTTC | CASSWGLYEQYF